The text below deals with one TCR beta chain. Its antigen is currently unknown. The V and J ends lost 7 bases and 3 bases, in that order; junction bases with no gene match: 2. Germline CDR1 and CDR2: MDHEN and SYDVKM. This CDR3 has 12 amino acids. This sample stems from a study of early T cells in non-severe SARS-CoV-2 infection. About the research overall: Sequencing input comprised bulk RNA from unsorted whole blood; chain pairing was not available. Study observations and caveats: VDJdb-based matching was biased toward anti-spike CD8 responses and missed private and CD4 specificities.

Unique molecular identifiers were added to individual cDNA molecules. Each CDR3 protein is one row after TCRdb ran MiXCR on the 5' RACE reads. The table records about 60,000 distinct CDR3 sequences, 15% of them present only once. The chain is built from TRBV28 and TRBJ2-7, with TRBD2 identical over 8 bases. This receptor was identified in an adult who was a healthcare worker with PCR-confirmed SARS-CoV-2 infection or an uninfected control (not recorded which). Sequencing was performed on whole blood, taken at baseline. The CDR3 reads CASTGGVYEQYF. The CDR3 DNA is TGTGCCAGCACCGGGGGGGTCTACGAGCAGTACTTC. Full variable domain (outside the CDR3, taken from reference TRBV28 and TRBJ2-7): DVKVTQSSRYLVKRTGEKVFLECVQDMDHENMFWYRQDPGLGLRLIYFSYDVKMKEKGDIPEGYSVSREKKERFSLILESASTNQTSMYLCASTGGVYEQYFGPGTRLTVT.